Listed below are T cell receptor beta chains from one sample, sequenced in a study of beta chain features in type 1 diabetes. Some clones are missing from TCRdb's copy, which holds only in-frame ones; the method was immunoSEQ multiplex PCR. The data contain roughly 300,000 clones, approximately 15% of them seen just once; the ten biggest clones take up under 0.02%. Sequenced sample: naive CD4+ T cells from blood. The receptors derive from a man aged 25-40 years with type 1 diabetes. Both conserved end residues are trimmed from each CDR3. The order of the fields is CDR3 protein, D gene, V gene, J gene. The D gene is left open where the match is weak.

CDR3 protein: ASSMGQGYDTEAF; D gene: TRBD1; V gene: TRBV7-3; J gene: TRBJ1-1
CDR3 protein: ASSTGQGDEQF; D gene: TRBD1; V gene: TRBV5-1; J gene: TRBJ2-1
CDR3 protein: ASSLPDSYGYT; D gene: -; V gene: TRBV5-4; J gene: TRBJ1-2
CDR3 protein: ASTDSNYGYT; D gene: -; V gene: TRBV19; J gene: TRBJ1-2
CDR3 protein: ASSQTGPYGYT; D gene: TRBD1; V gene: TRBV14; J gene: TRBJ1-2
CDR3 protein: ASSPREAHEQY; D gene: -; V gene: TRBV18; J gene: TRBJ2-7
CDR3 protein: ASSFVTGGAANEQF; D gene: TRBD1; V gene: TRBV5-1; J gene: TRBJ2-1
CDR3 protein: ASSLRDSSSTDTQY; D gene: -; V gene: TRBV4-1; J gene: TRBJ2-3
CDR3 protein: ASSLTGYNEQF; D gene: TRBD1; V gene: TRBV28; J gene: TRBJ2-1
CDR3 protein: SASFRNYT; D gene: -; V gene: TRBV20-1; J gene: TRBJ1-2
CDR3 protein: ASSPRGETQY; D gene: -; V gene: TRBV18; J gene: TRBJ2-5
CDR3 protein: ASRLGAGATGANVLT; D gene: -; V gene: TRBV28; J gene: TRBJ2-6
CDR3 protein: ASSSSVESYNEQF; D gene: -; V gene: TRBV5-1; J gene: TRBJ2-1
CDR3 protein: ASSKTGDTEAF; D gene: TRBD1; V gene: TRBV11-2; J gene: TRBJ1-1
CDR3 protein: AIRGSSGRNSYEQY; D gene: TRBD2; V gene: TRBV10-3; J gene: TRBJ2-7
CDR3 protein: ASSPGTAQGQPQH; D gene: TRBD1; V gene: TRBV18; J gene: TRBJ1-5
CDR3 protein: ASSQEAGTASKFNEQF; D gene: -; V gene: TRBV4-3; J gene: TRBJ2-1
CDR3 protein: ASSPPSGQGGYT; D gene: TRBD1; V gene: TRBV27; J gene: TRBJ1-2
CDR3 protein: ASSERLTSTDTQY; D gene: -; V gene: TRBV2; J gene: TRBJ2-3
CDR3 protein: ASPPLGGDEQF; D gene: -; V gene: TRBV6-8; J gene: TRBJ2-1
CDR3 protein: ASSLNRGQETQY; D gene: TRBD1; V gene: TRBV7-2; J gene: TRBJ2-5
CDR3 protein: ASSPTGIAYEQY; D gene: TRBD1; V gene: TRBV28; J gene: TRBJ2-7
CDR3 protein: ASRLGADTQY; D gene: -; V gene: TRBV6-6; J gene: TRBJ2-3
CDR3 protein: ASSSPGGVDGYT; D gene: TRBD1; V gene: TRBV28; J gene: TRBJ1-2
CDR3 protein: ASSLGTNFNQPQH; D gene: -; V gene: TRBV28; J gene: TRBJ1-5
CDR3 protein: ASTPIAGTDTQY; D gene: TRBD2; V gene: TRBV9; J gene: TRBJ2-3
CDR3 protein: ASSLAGAQEKAF; D gene: -; V gene: TRBV7-9; J gene: TRBJ1-1
CDR3 protein: ASSDRTGKVDIQY; D gene: TRBD1; V gene: TRBV6-5; J gene: TRBJ2-4
CDR3 protein: ASSSSSGSGEQF; D gene: TRBD2; V gene: TRBV7-7; J gene: TRBJ2-1
CDR3 protein: ASSSTRGDRTLHEQY; D gene: -; V gene: TRBV5-1; J gene: TRBJ2-7
CDR3 protein: AWSGGADTQY; D gene: -; V gene: TRBV30; J gene: TRBJ2-3
CDR3 protein: ASSDAVGQY; D gene: -; V gene: TRBV25-1; J gene: TRBJ2-7
CDR3 protein: SVDSRDQETQY; D gene: -; V gene: TRBV29-1; J gene: TRBJ2-5
CDR3 protein: AGSRDSSNEKLF; D gene: TRBD1; V gene: TRBV7-9; J gene: TRBJ1-4
CDR3 protein: ASSRWTGELNEQY; D gene: TRBD1; V gene: TRBV6-5; J gene: TRBJ2-7
CDR3 protein: ASSLEGRGGEQY; D gene: -; V gene: TRBV5-1; J gene: TRBJ2-7
CDR3 protein: ASSPLQETQY; D gene: -; V gene: TRBV5-1; J gene: TRBJ2-5
CDR3 protein: ASSQEGRIYGYT; D gene: -; V gene: TRBV14; J gene: TRBJ1-2
CDR3 protein: ASSLGEEGFGGYT; D gene: -; V gene: TRBV7-9; J gene: TRBJ1-2
CDR3 protein: ASSLGQGAGANVLT; D gene: TRBD1; V gene: TRBV28; J gene: TRBJ2-6
CDR3 protein: ASRTLGQESTDTQY; D gene: TRBD1; V gene: TRBV28; J gene: TRBJ2-3
CDR3 protein: AWSVGTGGVQNTEAF; D gene: TRBD1; V gene: TRBV30; J gene: TRBJ1-1
CDR3 protein: ASSSVTYEQY; D gene: -; V gene: TRBV7-9; J gene: TRBJ2-7
CDR3 protein: ASSLGRARSAEAF; D gene: -; V gene: TRBV7-9; J gene: TRBJ1-1
CDR3 protein: ASSEVQDTQY; D gene: -; V gene: TRBV2; J gene: TRBJ2-3
CDR3 protein: ASSDTYEQY; D gene: -; V gene: TRBV25-1; J gene: TRBJ2-7
CDR3 protein: AISRTGGIETQY; D gene: TRBD1; V gene: TRBV10-3; J gene: TRBJ2-5
CDR3 protein: ASSLMGTGGVRTEAF; D gene: TRBD1; V gene: TRBV7-3; J gene: TRBJ1-1
CDR3 protein: ASSPSVQLYSYEQY; D gene: -; V gene: TRBV18; J gene: TRBJ2-7
CDR3 protein: SVISVLNTEAF; D gene: -; V gene: TRBV29-1; J gene: TRBJ1-1
CDR3 protein: AWSSIRKGASNQPQH; D gene: TRBD1; V gene: TRBV30; J gene: TRBJ1-5
CDR3 protein: ASSLADDTYTEAF; D gene: -; V gene: TRBV7-9; J gene: TRBJ1-1
CDR3 protein: ASSPPGRVEQY; D gene: -; V gene: TRBV6-5; J gene: TRBJ2-7